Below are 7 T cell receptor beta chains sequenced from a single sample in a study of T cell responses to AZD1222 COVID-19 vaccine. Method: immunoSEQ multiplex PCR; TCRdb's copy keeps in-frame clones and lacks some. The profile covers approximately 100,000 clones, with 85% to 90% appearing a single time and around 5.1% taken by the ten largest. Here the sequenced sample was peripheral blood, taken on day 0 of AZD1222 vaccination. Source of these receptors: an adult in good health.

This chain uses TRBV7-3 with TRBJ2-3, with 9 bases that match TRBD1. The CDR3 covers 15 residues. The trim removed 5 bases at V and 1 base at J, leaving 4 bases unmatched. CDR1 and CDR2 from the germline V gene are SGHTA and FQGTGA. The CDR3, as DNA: TGTGCCAGCAGCCCCCGGACAGGGGGCACAGATACGCAGTATTTT. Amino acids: CASSPRTGGTDTQYF.

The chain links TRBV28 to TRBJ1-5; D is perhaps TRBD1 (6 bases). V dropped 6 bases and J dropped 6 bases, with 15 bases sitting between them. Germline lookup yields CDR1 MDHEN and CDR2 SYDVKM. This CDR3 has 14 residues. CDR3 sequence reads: CASSYRAAGQPQHF. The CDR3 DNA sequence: TGTGCCAGCAGCTACAGGGCAGCAGGTCAGCCCCAGCATTTT. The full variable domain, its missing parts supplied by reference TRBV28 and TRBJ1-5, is DVKVTQSSRYLVKRTGEKVFLECVQDMDHENMFWYRQDPGLGLRLIYFSYDVKMKEKGDIPEGYSVSREKKERFSLILESASTNQTSMYLCASSYRAAGQPQHFGDGTRLSIL.

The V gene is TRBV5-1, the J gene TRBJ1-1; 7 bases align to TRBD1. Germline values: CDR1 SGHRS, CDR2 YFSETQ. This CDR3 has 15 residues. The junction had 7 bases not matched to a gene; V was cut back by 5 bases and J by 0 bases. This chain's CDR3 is CASRTTGNLNTEAFF. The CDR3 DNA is TGCGCCAGCAGGACGACAGGGAACCTGAACACTGAAGCTTTCTTT.

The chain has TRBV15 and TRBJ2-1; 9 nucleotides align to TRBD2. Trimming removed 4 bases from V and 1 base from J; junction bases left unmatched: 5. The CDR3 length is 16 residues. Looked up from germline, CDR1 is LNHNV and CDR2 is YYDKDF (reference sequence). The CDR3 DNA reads TGTGCCACCAGCAACGGGGGACTAGCATCCTACAATGAGCAGTTCTTC. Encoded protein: CATSNGGLASYNEQFF.

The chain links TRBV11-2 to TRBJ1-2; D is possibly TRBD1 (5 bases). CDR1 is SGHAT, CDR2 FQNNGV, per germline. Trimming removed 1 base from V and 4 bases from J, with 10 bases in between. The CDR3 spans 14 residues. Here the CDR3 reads CASSLVGGGYGYTF. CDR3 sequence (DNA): TGTGCCAGCAGCTTAGTGGGGGGAGGCTATGGCTACACCTTC.

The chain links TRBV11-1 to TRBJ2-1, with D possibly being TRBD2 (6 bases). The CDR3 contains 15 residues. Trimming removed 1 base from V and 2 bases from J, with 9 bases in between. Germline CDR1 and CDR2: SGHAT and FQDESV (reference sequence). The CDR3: CASSLGGGPYNEQFF. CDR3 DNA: TGTGCCAGCAGCTTAGGGGGAGGACCCTACAATGAGCAGTTCTTC.

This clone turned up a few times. The CDR3 bases are TGTGCCAGCTCCGGACAGCAGTACAATGAGCAGTTCTTC. Residues: CASSGQQYNEQFF. The chain employs TRBV18 and TRBJ2-1; possible D gene TRBD1, 6 bases. V lost 6 bases and J lost 4, with 10 bases in between. The germline CDR1 and CDR2 sequences are KGHSH and LQKENI. The CDR3 length is 13 residues. Drawing the rest from reference TRBV18 and TRBJ2-1, the complete variable domain is NAGVMQNPRHLVRRRGQEARLRCSPMKGHSHVYWYRQLPEEGLKFMVYLQKENIIDESGMPKERFSAEFPKEGPSILRIQQVVRGDSAAYFCASSGQQYNEQFFGPGTRLTVL.